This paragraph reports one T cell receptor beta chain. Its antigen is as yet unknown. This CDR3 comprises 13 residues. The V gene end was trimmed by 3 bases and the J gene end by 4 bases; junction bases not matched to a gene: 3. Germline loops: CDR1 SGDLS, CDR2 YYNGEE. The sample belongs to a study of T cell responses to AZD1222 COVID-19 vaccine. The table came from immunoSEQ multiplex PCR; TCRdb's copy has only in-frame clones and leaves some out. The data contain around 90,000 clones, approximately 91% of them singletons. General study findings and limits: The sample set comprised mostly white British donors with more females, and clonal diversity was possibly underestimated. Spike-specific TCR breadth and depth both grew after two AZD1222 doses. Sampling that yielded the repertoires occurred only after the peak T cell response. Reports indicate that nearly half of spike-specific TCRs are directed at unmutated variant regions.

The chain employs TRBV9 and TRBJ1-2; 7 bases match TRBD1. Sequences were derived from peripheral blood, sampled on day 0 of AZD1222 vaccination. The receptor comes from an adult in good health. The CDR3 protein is CASSETGAYGYTF. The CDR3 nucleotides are TGTGCCAGCAGCGAAACAGGGGCCTATGGCTACACCTTC.